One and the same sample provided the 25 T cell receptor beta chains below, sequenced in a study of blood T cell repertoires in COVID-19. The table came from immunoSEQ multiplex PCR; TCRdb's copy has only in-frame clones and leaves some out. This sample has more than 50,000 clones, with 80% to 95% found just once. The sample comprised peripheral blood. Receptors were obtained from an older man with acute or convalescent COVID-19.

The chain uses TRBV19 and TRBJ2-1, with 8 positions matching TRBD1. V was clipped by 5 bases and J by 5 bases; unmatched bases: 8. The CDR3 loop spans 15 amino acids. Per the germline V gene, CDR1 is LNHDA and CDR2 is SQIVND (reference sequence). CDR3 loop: CASSASRDRNNEQFF. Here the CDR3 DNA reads TGTGCCAGTAGTGCCTCCCGGGACAGGAACAATGAGCAGTTCTTC.

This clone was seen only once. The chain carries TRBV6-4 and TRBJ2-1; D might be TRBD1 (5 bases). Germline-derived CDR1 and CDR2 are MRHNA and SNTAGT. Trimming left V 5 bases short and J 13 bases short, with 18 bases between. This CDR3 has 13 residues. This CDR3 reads CASSQRTQGAQFF. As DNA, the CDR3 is TGTGCCAGCAGTCAAAGGACCCAGGGTGCTCAGTTCTTC.

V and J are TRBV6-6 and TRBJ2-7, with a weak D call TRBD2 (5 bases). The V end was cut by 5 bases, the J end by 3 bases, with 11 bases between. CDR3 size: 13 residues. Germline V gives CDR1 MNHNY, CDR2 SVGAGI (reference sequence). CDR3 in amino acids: CASSHAGNYEQYF. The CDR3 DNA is TGTGCCAGCAGTCACGCCGGGAACTACGAGCAGTACTTC.

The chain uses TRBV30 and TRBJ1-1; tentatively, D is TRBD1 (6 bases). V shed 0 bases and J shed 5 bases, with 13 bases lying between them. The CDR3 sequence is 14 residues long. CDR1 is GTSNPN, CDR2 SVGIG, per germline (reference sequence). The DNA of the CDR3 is TGTGCCTGGAGTGTACGGGCCAGGGGAACTGAAGCTTTCTTT. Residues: CAWSVRARGTEAFF. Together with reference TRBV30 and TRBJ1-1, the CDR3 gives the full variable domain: SQTIHQWPATLVQPVGSPLSLECTVEGTSNPNLYWYRQAAGRGLQLLFYSVGIGQISSEVPQNLSASRPQDRQFILSSKKLLLSDSGFYLCAWSVRARGTEAFFGQGTRLTVV.

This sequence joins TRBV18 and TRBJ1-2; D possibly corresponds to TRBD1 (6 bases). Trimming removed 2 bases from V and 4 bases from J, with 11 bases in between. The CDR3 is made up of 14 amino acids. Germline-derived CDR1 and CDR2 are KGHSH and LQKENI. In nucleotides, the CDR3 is TGTGCCAGCTCACCAGGCAGGGGAACCTATGGCTACACCTTC. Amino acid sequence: CASSPGRGTYGYTF.

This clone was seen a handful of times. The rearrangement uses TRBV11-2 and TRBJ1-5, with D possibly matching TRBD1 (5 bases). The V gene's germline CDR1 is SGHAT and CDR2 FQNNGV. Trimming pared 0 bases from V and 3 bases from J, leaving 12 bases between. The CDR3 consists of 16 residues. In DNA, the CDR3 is TGTGCCAGCAGCTTAGACGCCCGACAGTTCAATCAGCCCCAGCATTTT. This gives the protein CASSLDARQFNQPQHF. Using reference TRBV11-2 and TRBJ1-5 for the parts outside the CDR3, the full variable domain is EAGVAQSPRYKIIEKRQSVAFWCNPISGHATLYWYQQILGQGPKLLIQFQNNGVVDDSQLPKDRFSAERLKGVDSTLKIQPAKLEDSAVYLCASSLDARQFNQPQHFGDGTRLSIL.

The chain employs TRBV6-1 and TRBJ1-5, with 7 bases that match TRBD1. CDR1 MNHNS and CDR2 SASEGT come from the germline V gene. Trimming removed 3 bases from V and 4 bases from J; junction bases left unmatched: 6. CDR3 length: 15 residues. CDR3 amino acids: CASSEERGRNQPQHF. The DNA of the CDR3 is TGTGCCAGCAGTGAGGAAAGGGGGCGGAATCAGCCCCAGCATTTT.

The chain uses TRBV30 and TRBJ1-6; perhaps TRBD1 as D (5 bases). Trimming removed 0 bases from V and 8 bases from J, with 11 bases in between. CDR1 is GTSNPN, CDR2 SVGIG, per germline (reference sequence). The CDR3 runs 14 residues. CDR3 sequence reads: CAWSVSREHSPLHF. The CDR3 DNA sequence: TGTGCCTGGAGTGTAAGCAGGGAACATTCACCCCTCCACTTT.

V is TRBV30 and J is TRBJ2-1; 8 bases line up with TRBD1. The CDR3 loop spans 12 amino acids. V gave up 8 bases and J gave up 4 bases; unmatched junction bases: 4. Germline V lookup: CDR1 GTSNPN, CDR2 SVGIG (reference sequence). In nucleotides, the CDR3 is TGTGCCACGGACAGGGAGTACAATGAGCAGTTCTTC. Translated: CATDREYNEQFF.

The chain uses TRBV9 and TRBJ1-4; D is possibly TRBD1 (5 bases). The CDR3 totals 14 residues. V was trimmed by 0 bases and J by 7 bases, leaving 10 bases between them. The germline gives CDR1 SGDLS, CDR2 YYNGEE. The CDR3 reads CASSVEGRGEKLFF. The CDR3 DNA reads TGTGCCAGCAGCGTAGAGGGGAGGGGTGAAAAACTGTTTTTT.

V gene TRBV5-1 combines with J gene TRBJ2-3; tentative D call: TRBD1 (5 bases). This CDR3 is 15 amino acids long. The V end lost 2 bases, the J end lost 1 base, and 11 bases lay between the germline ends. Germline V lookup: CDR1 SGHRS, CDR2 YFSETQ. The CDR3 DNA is TGCGCCAGCAGCTTTGACAAAGGGGGCACAGATACGCAGTATTTT. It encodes CASSFDKGGTDTQYF.

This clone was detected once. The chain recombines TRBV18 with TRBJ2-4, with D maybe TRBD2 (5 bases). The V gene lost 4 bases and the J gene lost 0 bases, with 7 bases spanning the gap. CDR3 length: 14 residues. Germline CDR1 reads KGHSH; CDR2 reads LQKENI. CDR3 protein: CASSLGLAKNIQYF. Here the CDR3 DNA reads TGTGCCAGCTCACTCGGACTAGCCAAAAACATTCAGTACTTC.

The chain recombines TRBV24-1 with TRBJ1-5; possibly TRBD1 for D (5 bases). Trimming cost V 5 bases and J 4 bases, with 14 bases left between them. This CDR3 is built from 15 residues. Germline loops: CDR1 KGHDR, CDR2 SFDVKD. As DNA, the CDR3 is TGTGCCACCAGTGGGGGGGGGTCGGCGAATCAGCCCCAGCATTTT. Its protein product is CATSGGGSANQPQHF.

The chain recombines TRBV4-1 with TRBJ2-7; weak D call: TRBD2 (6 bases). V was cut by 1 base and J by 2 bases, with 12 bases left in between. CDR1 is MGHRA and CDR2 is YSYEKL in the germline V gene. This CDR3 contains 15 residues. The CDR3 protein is CASSQGRADTYEQYF. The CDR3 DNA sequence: TGCGCCAGCAGCCAAGGGAGGGCTGACACCTACGAGCAGTACTTC.

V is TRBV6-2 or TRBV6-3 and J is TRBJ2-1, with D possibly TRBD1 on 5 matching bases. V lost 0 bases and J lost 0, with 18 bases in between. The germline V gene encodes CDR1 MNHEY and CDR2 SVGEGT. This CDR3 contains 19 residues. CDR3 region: CASSYSRRAGISSYNEQFF. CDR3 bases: TGTGCCAGCAGTTACTCGAGAAGGGCAGGGATAAGCTCCTACAATGAGCAGTTCTTC.

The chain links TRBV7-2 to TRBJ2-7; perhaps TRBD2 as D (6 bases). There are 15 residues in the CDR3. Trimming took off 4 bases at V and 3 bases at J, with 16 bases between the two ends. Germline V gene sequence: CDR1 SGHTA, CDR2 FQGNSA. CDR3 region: CASSSRGGAYYEQYF. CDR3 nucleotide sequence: TGTGCCAGCAGCTCACGTGGCGGGGCCTACTACGAGCAGTACTTC.

The CDR3 is CASSFSAGDNSYEQYF. CDR3 bases: TGTGCCAGCAGTTTTTCCGCAGGGGATAACTCCTACGAGCAGTACTTC. V usage is TRBV6-2 or TRBV6-3 and J usage is TRBJ2-7, with D tentatively TRBD1 (6 bases). This CDR3 is built from 16 residues. V shed 4 bases and J shed 0 bases, with 16 bases lying between them. Germline-derived CDR1 and CDR2 are MNHEY and SVGEGT.

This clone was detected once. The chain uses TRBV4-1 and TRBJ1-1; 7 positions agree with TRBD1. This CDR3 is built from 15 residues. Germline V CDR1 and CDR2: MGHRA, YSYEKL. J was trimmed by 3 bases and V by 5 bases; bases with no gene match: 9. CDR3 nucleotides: TGCGCCAGCAGCTTGTGGATCCAGGGGGACACTGAAGCTTTCTTT. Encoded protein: CASSLWIQGDTEAFF.

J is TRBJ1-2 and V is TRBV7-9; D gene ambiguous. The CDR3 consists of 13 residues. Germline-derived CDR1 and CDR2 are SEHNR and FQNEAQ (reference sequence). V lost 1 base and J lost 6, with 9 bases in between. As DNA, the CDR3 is TGTGCCAGCAGCTTAGGATTGGGAGATGGCTACACCTTC. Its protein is CASSLGLGDGYTF.

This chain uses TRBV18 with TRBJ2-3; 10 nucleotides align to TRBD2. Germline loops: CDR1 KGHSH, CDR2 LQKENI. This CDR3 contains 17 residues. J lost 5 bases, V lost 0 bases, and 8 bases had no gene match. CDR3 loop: CASSPPQRGGPGDTQYF. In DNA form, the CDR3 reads TGTGCCAGCTCACCACCCCAGCGGGGGGGCCCCGGAGATACGCAGTATTTT.

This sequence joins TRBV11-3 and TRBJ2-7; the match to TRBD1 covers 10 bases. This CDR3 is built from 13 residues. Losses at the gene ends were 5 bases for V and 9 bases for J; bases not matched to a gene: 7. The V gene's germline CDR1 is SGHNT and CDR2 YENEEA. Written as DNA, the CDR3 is TGTGCCAGCAGCCAAGGGACAGGGGAAGTGCAGTACTTC. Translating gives CASSQGTGEVQYF.

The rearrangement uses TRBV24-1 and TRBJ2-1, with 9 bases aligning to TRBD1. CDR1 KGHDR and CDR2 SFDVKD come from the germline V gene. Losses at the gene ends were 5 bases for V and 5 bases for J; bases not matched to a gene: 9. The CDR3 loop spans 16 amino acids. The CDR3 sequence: CATSAQDRGLNNEQFF. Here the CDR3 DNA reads TGTGCCACCAGTGCCCAGGACAGGGGCCTTAACAATGAGCAGTTCTTC.

The CDR3 loop reads CASSGGGQVNQPQHF. The CDR3 DNA reads as TGTGCCAGCAGCGGAGGGGGACAGGTCAATCAGCCCCAGCATTTT. The chain has TRBV7-8 and TRBJ1-5; 8 bases are shared with TRBD1. Germline-derived CDR1 and CDR2 are SGHVS and FQNEAQ. The V gene end was trimmed by 5 bases and the J gene end by 3 bases; junction bases not matched to a gene: 6. CDR3 length: 15 residues.

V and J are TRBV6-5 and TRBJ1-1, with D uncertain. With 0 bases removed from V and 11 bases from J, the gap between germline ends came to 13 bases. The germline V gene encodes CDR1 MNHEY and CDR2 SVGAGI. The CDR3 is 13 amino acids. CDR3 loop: CASSYSIAARAFF. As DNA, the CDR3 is TGTGCCAGCAGTTACTCGATCGCGGCTCGGGCTTTCTTT.

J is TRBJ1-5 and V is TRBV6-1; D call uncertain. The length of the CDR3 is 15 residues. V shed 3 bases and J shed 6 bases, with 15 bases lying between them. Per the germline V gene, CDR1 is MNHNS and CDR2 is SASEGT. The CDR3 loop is CASSDAGRLGQPQHF. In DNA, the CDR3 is TGTGCCAGCAGTGACGCAGGAAGGTTGGGTCAGCCCCAGCATTTT.